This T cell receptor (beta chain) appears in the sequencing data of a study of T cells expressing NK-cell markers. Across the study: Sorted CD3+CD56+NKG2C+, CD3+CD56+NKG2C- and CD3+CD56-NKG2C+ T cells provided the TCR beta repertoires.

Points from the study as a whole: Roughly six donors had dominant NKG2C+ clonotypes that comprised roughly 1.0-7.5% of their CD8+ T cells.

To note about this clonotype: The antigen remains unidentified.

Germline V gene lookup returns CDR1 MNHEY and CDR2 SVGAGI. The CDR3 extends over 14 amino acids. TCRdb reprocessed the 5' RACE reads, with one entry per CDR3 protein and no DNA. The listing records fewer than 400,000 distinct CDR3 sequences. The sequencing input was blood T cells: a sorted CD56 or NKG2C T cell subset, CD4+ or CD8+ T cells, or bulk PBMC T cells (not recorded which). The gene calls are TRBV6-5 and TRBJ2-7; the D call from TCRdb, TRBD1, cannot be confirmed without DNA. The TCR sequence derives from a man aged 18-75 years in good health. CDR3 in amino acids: CASSYFLGENEQYF.